This T cell receptor beta chain was sequenced for a study of neurological immune-mediated disorders. The cDNA was synthesized by means of template-switch 5'RACE, which was carried out with 10-nucleotide random UMIs. From the 5' RACE reads, TCRdb called clonotypes with MiXCR, one entry per CDR3 protein. The sample contains 55,000 to 70,000 distinct CDR3 sequences, roughly 3.1% of which appear only once. This clonotype was seen ten or more times. Its target is unknown. The CDR3 covers 14 residues. V lost 7 bases to trimming and J lost 3 bases, with 13 bases between them. The unsorted libraries were generated from a total of 2 million PBMCs, which had been stored in RNAlater at -80 C. Study results and caveats: There were no CDR3 amino acid sequences shared by expanded clones across subjects, a result suggesting private repertoires in all groups. HTLV-1-associated myelopathy had the most TCR clonal expansion, while multiple sclerosis had the least, a level that fell below healthy controls.

The sequenced material came from PBMCs. The TCR comes from a woman in her forties or fifties with multiple sclerosis. V gene TRBV12-3 or TRBV12-4 combines with J gene TRBJ2-1; D is unclear. CDR3 coding DNA: TGTGCCAGCACCCCGCGGCCCCGCTACAATGAGCAGTTCTTC. As protein: CASTPRPRYNEQFF.